A selection of T cell receptor beta chains follows, all from one sample in a study of CD8+ T cells in alopecia areata. The protocol was immunoSEQ multiplex PCR, while the TCRdb copy is restricted to in-frame clones and leaves out a portion. The sample lists a few hundred thousand clones, under 70% occurring once. This material consisted of CD4+ T cells sorted from blood, taken at week 0. These receptors came from a human donor with alopecia areata. Both conserved end residues are part of each CDR3. A D gene is named only where the DNA matches it firmly. Rows may omit the clone size; those that give it use once, few, many or a size class.

>TRBJ2-3|.|.|TRBV5-1
CASSPGTPQYF
TGCGCCAGCAGCCCCGGGACCCCGCAGTATTTT
>TRBJ2-5|.|few|TRBV7-9
CASSGETQYF
TGTGCCAGCAGCGGTGAGACCCAGTACTTC
>TRBJ2-7|.|.|TRBV2
CASSEVRDSYEQYF
TGTGCCAGCAGTGAAGTGCGGGACTCCTACGAGCAGTACTTC
>TRBJ1-4|.|.|TRBV9
CASSAGPDREKLFF
TGTGCCAGCAGCGCAGGACCGGACAGAGAAAAACTGTTTTTT
>TRBJ1-4|TRBD1|.|TRBV29-1
CSVGGTGGEKLFF
TGCAGCGTTGGGGGGACAGGGGGCGAAAAACTGTTTTTT
>TRBJ2-4|.|few|TRBV29-1
CSVAHRSVNIQYF
TGCAGCGTTGCCCACCGGTCGGTTAACATTCAGTACTTC
>TRBJ1-1|.|.|TRBV6-5
CASSREYAFF
TGTGCCAGCAGCCGGGAATACGCTTTCTTT
>TRBJ2-2|.|.|TRBV7-9
CASSLGGDAGELFF
TGTGCCAGCAGCTTAGGCGGCGACGCCGGGGAGCTGTTTTTT
>TRBJ2-2|TRBD2|.|TRBV30
CAWRKLGGGATGELFF
TGTGCCTGGAGAAAACTCGGCGGGGGAGCCACCGGGGAGCTGTTTTTT
>TRBJ1-2|TRBD1|once|TRBV6-5
CASRPTGGNGYTF
TGTGCCAGCAGACCGACAGGGGGCAATGGCTACACCTTC
>TRBJ1-2|TRBD1|.|TRBV7-9
CASSHDRAYGYTF
TGTGCCAGCAGCCATGACAGGGCCTATGGCTACACCTTC
>TRBJ2-5|.|.|TRBV2
CASSEGGWQETQYF
TGTGCCAGCAGTGAAGGGGGCTGGCAAGAGACCCAGTACTTC
>TRBJ2-5|TRBD2|.|TRBV29-1
CSVAEGLGGETQYF
TGCAGCGTTGCAGAGGGACTAGGGGGAGAGACCCAGTACTTC
>TRBJ1-5|TRBD1|.|TRBV7-6
CASSLGQGLGNQPQHF
TGTGCCAGCAGCTTAGGACAGGGTCTAGGAAATCAGCCCCAGCATTTT
>TRBJ1-6|TRBD1|.|TRBV27
CASSLEQGLGWSPLHF
TGTGCCAGCAGTTTGGAACAGGGGTTAGGTTGGTCACCCCTCCACTTT
>TRBJ2-7|TRBD1|once|TRBV29-1
CSVWKTGFTEQYF
TGCAGCGTTTGGAAGACAGGGTTCACCGAGCAGTACTTC
>TRBJ1-2|.|.|TRBV15
CATRPLTRNYGYTF
TGTGCCACTCGACCTCTTACACGCAACTATGGCTACACCTTC
>TRBJ2-4|TRBD1|.|TRBV6-6
CASSRDRTKNIQYF
TGTGCCAGCAGCCGGGACAGGACCAAAAACATTCAGTACTTC
>TRBJ2-2|TRBD1|few|TRBV29-1
CSVGQGTNTGELFF
TGCAGCGTTGGACAGGGTACGAACACCGGGGAGCTGTTTTTT
>TRBJ2-7|.|.|TRBV30
CAWSGGSYEQYF
TGTGCCTGGAGTGGGGGCTCCTACGAGCAGTACTTC
>TRBJ1-5|TRBD1|few|TRBV2
CASTDGQADQPQHF
TGTGCCAGCACCGATGGACAGGCGGATCAGCCCCAGCATTTT
>TRBJ2-6|.|.|TRBV4-1
CASSQDQNSGANVLTF
TGCGCCAGCAGCCAAGACCAGAACTCTGGGGCCAACGTCCTGACTTTC
>TRBJ1-1|.|once|TRBV30
CAWSVPGRAFF
TGTGCCTGGAGTGTACCCGGGAGAGCTTTCTTT
>TRBJ2-6|TRBD2|.|TRBV30
CAWSKQRGVSGANVLTF
TGTGCCTGGAGTAAACAGCGGGGGGTCTCTGGGGCCAACGTCCTGACTTTC
>TRBJ2-3|.|.|TRBV20-1
CSASFGDTQYF
TGCAGTGCTAGCTTTGGAGATACGCAGTATTTT
>TRBJ1-1|.|.|TRBV6-5
CASSYSPPVDTEAFF
TGTGCCAGCAGTTACTCTCCTCCAGTCGACACTGAAGCTTTCTTT
>TRBJ2-3|.|.|TRBV13
CASSLGVTGTDTQYF
TGTGCCAGCAGCTTAGGAGTGACAGGCACAGATACGCAGTATTTT
>TRBJ2-3|.|.|TRBV11-2
CASSLDRGRADTQYF
TGTGCCAGCAGCTTAGATCGGGGCCGTGCAGATACGCAGTATTTT
>TRBJ2-3|.|few|TRBV7-3
CASSLEVVPSTDTQYF
TGTGCCAGCAGCTTAGAGGTAGTGCCAAGCACAGATACGCAGTATTTT
>TRBJ1-5|.|.|TRBV30
CAWSVSSNNQPQHF
TGTGCCTGGAGTGTTTCATCTAACAATCAGCCCCAGCATTTT
>TRBJ2-1|TRBD1|.|TRBV27
CASSEGTGSYNEQFF
TGTGCCAGCAGTGAAGGGACAGGATCTTACAATGAGCAGTTCTTC
>TRBJ2-5|.|once|TRBV6-5
CASSYRRGSQETQYF
TGTGCCAGCAGTTACAGGCGGGGCAGCCAAGAGACCCAGTACTTC
>TRBJ2-5|.|.|TRBV30
CAWSARQETQYF
TGTGCCTGGAGTGCCAGACAAGAGACCCAGTACTTC
>TRBJ2-1|TRBD1|.|TRBV11-2
CASSQLSGQEKNEQFF
TGTGCCAGCAGCCAACTTTCTGGACAGGAGAAGAATGAGCAGTTCTTC
>TRBJ2-3|.|.|TRBV5-4
CASSSRGGSDTQYF
TGTGCCAGCAGCAGTAGGGGGGGTTCGGATACGCAGTATTTT
>TRBJ1-1|TRBD1|few|TRBV29-1
CSVRQGGNTEAFF
TGCAGCGTCAGACAGGGGGGAAACACTGAAGCTTTCTTT
>TRBJ2-7|.|.|TRBV15
CATSRSRRQGYEQYF
TGTGCCACCAGCCGCTCCCGCAGGCAGGGATACGAGCAGTACTTC
>TRBJ2-7|.|few|TRBV15
CATSRASGPGRQYF
TGTGCCACCAGCAGAGCAAGCGGCCCGGGGAGGCAGTACTTC
>TRBJ1-2|.|.|TRBV2
CASSLNYGYTF
TGTGCCAGCAGCCTCAACTATGGCTACACCTTC
>TRBJ2-5|TRBD1|.|TRBV6-1
CASLQGAETQYF
TGTGCCAGCCTACAGGGGGCCGAGACCCAGTACTTC
>TRBJ1-2|TRBD1|.|TRBV29-1
CSVVGQGINGYTF
TGCAGCGTGGTTGGACAGGGAATAAATGGCTACACCTTC
>TRBJ2-7|TRBD2|.|TRBV29-1
CSVGGRSYEQYF
TGCAGCGTTGGCGGGAGAAGCTACGAGCAGTACTTC
>TRBJ2-3|.|few|TRBV6-6
CASSYSVDTQYF
TGTGCCAGCAGTTACTCGGTAGATACGCAGTATTTT